Reported below is one T cell receptor beta chain. This clonotype was counted a few times. Its antigen is not yet known. Base qualities were left out, and no much larger clone turns up one base away. Germline trimming: 3 bases from V, 5 bases from J; junction bases outside gene matches: 5. The CDR3 runs 13 amino acids, cysteine and phenylalanine included. Only the CDR3 region is kept as DNA, spanning 39 bases read in frame from base 1. Looking up the germline V gene yields CDR1 SGHRS and CDR2 YFSETQ. Every diabetic patient fulfilled standard classification criteria for type 1 or type 2 diabetes, and glucose and C-peptide were evaluated using WHO-recommended methods. Donors were excluded if they had other autoimmune diseases or infections within the previous four weeks. Roughly 11 milliliters of peripheral blood were drawn from each participant. PBMCs were isolated with LymphoPrep density separation. This sample was taken from a study of type 1 and type 2 diabetes patients (dated by TCRdb to 2016 to 2017). For the study in its entirety: The cohort comprised about nine type 1 diabetes patients, a few type 2 diabetes patients and about 6 nondiabetic controls recruited in China. Type 2 diabetes patients served as a disease comparison group for the type 1 diabetes patients. The study profiled TCRbeta repertoires by high-throughput sequencing to compare type 1 diabetes, type 2 diabetes and nondiabetic individuals. When roughly 19-cycle amplification was compared with roughly 24-cycle amplification, V gene usage looked similar, suggesting that primer efficiencies were similar and PCR bias was random. Altogether, roughly 18 million paired-end reads were produced across the whole study. Across the study, CD4+ and CD8+ T cells were positively selected from PBMCs using CD4 or CD8 MicroBeads on MACS columns. TCRbeta libraries were sequenced paired-end on Illumina HiSeq 2000 or MiSeq instruments. General study outcomes and caveats: High diversity was shown by type 2 diabetes repertoires, and the diversity was significantly greater than that of type 1 diabetes repertoires in both CD4+ and CD8+ T cells. Few highly-expanded CD4+ clones, median one, were found in type 2 diabetes patients, accounting for a median about 4.1% of reads. Highly correlated V and J gene usage patterns were observed for type 2 diabetes and control samples, with an average of roughly 0.97 between samples. Only a limited number of T2D and control samples were sequenced, so some T1D-only HECs might also appear in more T2D or control samples. The study groups were not matched for age and gender, which could possibly have biased interpretation.

These reads were obtained on an Illumina MiSeq. Genomic DNA from sorted T cell subsets served as template for TCRbeta CDR3 amplification. Multiplex PCR with 30 forward and 13 reverse primers amplified the TCRbeta CDR3 region. AMPure XP beads were used to purify the PCR products, after which a second approximately 25-cycle PCR added indices and adaptors. Libraries were gel-purified using the QIAquick Gel Extraction Kit before sequencing. In the paper's pipeline: Paired-end reads were merged using FLASH and were aligned with IgBLAST to IMGT V, D and J germline references. Reads with below 70% alignment identity to germline references were discarded, leaving 11,114,426 reads study-wide. CDR3 boundaries, reading frame and productivity were assigned according to IMGT definitions. Clones at or above 1% of reads were defined as highly-expanded clones, and diversity was measured by normalized Shannon entropy. Unpaired two-tailed t-tests were used to test group differences in Shannon entropy. TCRdb reanalyzed the raw reads on its own, using fastp at Q25 for trimming and MiXCR for clone calling, and kept in-frame beta chains. Each entry is one CDR3 protein sequence, shown with its most common DNA and genes. The V and J calls shown here were made by TCRdb, not taken from the authors' results. For this sample the table gives some 250,000 distinct CDR3 sequences, of which around 47% were detected only once. Roughly an eighth of the sample comes from the top ten.

This TCR was sampled from a young man with type 2 diabetes. This chain joins TRBV5-1 to TRBJ2-7; 7 junctional bases match TRBD1. Sequenced: peripheral blood mononuclear cells (PBMCs). The CDR3 region reads CASSYQQGNEQYF. The bases read TGCGCCAGCAGCTACCAACAGGGGAACGAGCAGTACTTC.